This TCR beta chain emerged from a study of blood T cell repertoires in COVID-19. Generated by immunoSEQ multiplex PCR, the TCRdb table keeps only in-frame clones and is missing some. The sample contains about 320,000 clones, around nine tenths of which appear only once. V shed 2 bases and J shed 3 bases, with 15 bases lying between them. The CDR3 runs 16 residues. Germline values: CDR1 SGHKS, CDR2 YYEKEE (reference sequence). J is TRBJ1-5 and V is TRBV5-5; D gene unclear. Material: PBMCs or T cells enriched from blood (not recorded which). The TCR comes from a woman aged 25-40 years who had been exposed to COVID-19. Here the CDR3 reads CASSLLDGRPNQPQHF. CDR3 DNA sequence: TGTGCCAGCAGCTTACTTGACGGGAGGCCCAATCAGCCCCAGCATTTT.